The 22 T cell receptor beta chains below were found in one sample sequenced in a study of regulatory T cells in long-lasting Graves disease. Building the TCR beta libraries relied on iRepertoire HTBI primers, and CDR3 regions underwent Arm-PCR. TCRdb recomputed calls from the multiplex PCR reads with MiXCR, one row per CDR3 protein. The sample includes about 350,000 distinct CDR3 sequences, 16% of them seen just once. The time point is: newly diagnosed GD, antithyroid drugs for less than 3 months. With RNA extracted from PBMCs as input, the TCR library was made. The same data also contributed to another study, on T cells in Graves' hyperthyroidism and ophthalmopathy.

Specimen: peripheral blood mononuclear cells (PBMCs), collected at new diagnosis, from a patient treated with antithyroid drugs. The receptors were sampled from a man aged 35 to 55 with Graves disease.

This clonotype has at least ten counts. The chain couples TRBV12-5 to TRBJ2-4; 8 nucleotides align to TRBD1. CDR3 length: 15 amino acids. Trimming removed 8 bases from V and 3 bases from J; junction bases left unmatched: 9. Looked up from germline, CDR1 is LGHNT and CDR2 is FRNRAP. The chain's CDR3 is CASKPTGTGKNIQYF. The CDR3 nucleotides are TGTGCTAGTAAACCGACCGGGACAGGCAAAAACATTCAGTACTTC.

This clonotype showed up many times. This rearrangement joins TRBV20-1 to TRBJ1-2; D may be TRBD1 (6 bases). V was clipped by 5 bases and J by 4 bases, with 17 bases between them. CDR1 and CDR2 (germline): DFQATT, SNEGSKA (reference sequence). The CDR3 consists of 14 residues. For the CDR3, the DNA is TGCAGTGCTCAGAGGGGGGGCAGGAGCTATGGCTACACCTTC. This gives the protein CSAQRGGRSYGYTF.

This clonotype was observed a handful of times. The CDR3 sequence: CASSSIPLYRQPQHF. The DNA for the CDR3 is TGTGCCAGCAGTTCCATCCCCCTGTACCGGCAGCCCCAGCATTTT. The chain couples TRBV27 to TRBJ1-5; D is undetermined. Trimming cost V 4 bases and J 7 bases, with 17 bases left between them. CDR3 length: 15 amino acids. The germline V gene encodes CDR1 MNHEY and CDR2 SMNVEV (reference sequence).

In its sample, this clonotype was seen many times. This sequence joins TRBV20-1 and TRBJ2-7, with TRBD2 matching over 10 bases. The V and J ends lost 1 base and 3 bases, in that order; junction bases with no gene match: 3. The V gene's germline CDR1 is DFQATT and CDR2 SNEGSKA (reference sequence). CDR3 size: 14 residues. As DNA, the CDR3 is TGCAGTGCTAGAGTGACTAGCGGGCTCTACGAGCAGTACTTC. It codes for CSARVTSGLYEQYF.

The table lists this clonotype with many counts. The chain links TRBV30 to TRBJ1-3; TRBD1 matches 8 bases. Germline V CDR1 and CDR2: GTSNPN, SVGIG (reference sequence). V trimming: 6 bases; J trimming: 3 bases; junction bases outside the gene matches: 7. The CDR3 covers 14 residues. The CDR3 loop reads CACRTGGGGNTIYF. As DNA, the CDR3 is TGTGCCTGCCGAACAGGGGGAGGTGGAAACACCATATATTTT. The full variable domain, rest sourced from reference TRBV30 and TRBJ1-3, is SQTIHQWPATLVQPVGSPLSLECTVEGTSNPNLYWYRQAAGRGLQLLFYSVGIGQISSEVPQNLSASRPQDRQFILSSKKLLLSDSGFYLCACRTGGGGNTIYFGEGSWLTVV.

In this sample, this clonotype turned up many times. V is TRBV10-3 and J is TRBJ2-1; a possible D gene is TRBD2 (7 bases). This CDR3 spans 15 amino acids. Trimming removed 6 bases at V and 8 bases at J, with 20 bases between. Germline CDR1 ENHRY, CDR2 SYGVKD. The CDR3 coding sequence is TGTGCCATCAGCGGGGGGCGAAGCGGAGGTGATGAGCAGTTCTTC. Translating gives CAISGGRSGGDEQFF.

This clonotype has a count of ten or more. V and J are TRBV10-3 and TRBJ1-1; possible D gene TRBD1, 5 bases. The CDR3 runs to 14 residues. V lost 3 bases to trimming and J lost 5 bases, with 13 bases between them. The germline V gene has CDR1 ENHRY and CDR2 SYGVKD. This CDR3 is CAISEWWQGTEAFF. The CDR3 region has the DNA TGTGCCATCAGTGAATGGTGGCAGGGAACTGAAGCTTTCTTT.

This clonotype was counted many times. This chain links TRBV4-1 with TRBJ2-3; possibly TRBD2 for D (7 bases). Germline CDR1 MGHRA, CDR2 YSYEKL. Trimming removed 0 bases at V and 6 bases at J, with 19 bases between. This CDR3 contains 17 residues. The CDR3 protein is CASSQDVGGAVWDTQYF. Here the CDR3 DNA reads TGCGCCAGCAGCCAAGATGTAGGGGGGGCCGTGTGGGATACGCAGTATTTT.

This clonotype appeared a few times. This chain uses TRBV5-4 with TRBJ2-2, with 8 bases aligning to TRBD2. The junction had 6 bases not matched to a gene; V was cut back by 5 bases and J by 0 bases. Germline V gene lookup returns CDR1 SGHNT and CDR2 YYREEE (reference sequence). This CDR3 is 16 amino acids long. CDR3 in amino acids: CASRPSGRANTGELFF. Written as DNA, the CDR3 is TGTGCCAGCAGGCCTAGCGGGCGCGCGAACACCGGGGAGCTGTTTTTT.

This clonotype has a count of ten or more. V and J are TRBV28 and TRBJ2-7; D possibly corresponds to TRBD2 (5 bases). This CDR3 spans 17 amino acids. Germline CDR1 MDHEN, CDR2 SYDVKM. The V and J ends lost 5 bases and 2 bases respectively, with 22 bases between them. This chain's CDR3 is CASSLQPPGVSTYEQYF. In nucleotides, the CDR3 is TGTGCCAGCAGTCTCCAGCCCCCCGGGGTATCAACCTACGAGCAGTACTTC.

There are many counts of this clonotype. V and J are TRBV12-3 or TRBV12-4 and TRBJ2-1, with 10 positions matching TRBD1. The ends lost 6 bases at V and 4 bases at J; junction bases unmatched: 6. This CDR3 is 15 amino acids long. The CDR3 bases are TGTGCCAGCAGGCTGGGACAGGGGTATTACAATGAGCAGTTCTTC. Residues: CASRLGQGYYNEQFF.

This clonotype was detected a few times. The chain links TRBV5-1 to TRBJ1-1, with 7 bases that match TRBD1. Germline V gene sequence: CDR1 SGHRS, CDR2 YFSETQ. CDR3 length: 15 residues. After removal of 0 bases from V and 3 bases from J, the junction contained 5 bases not matched to a gene. The CDR3 DNA sequence: TGCGCCAGCAGCTTGGTCCAGGGGGTTGACACTGAAGCTTTCTTT. Translation: CASSLVQGVDTEAFF.

The sample holds many counts of this clonotype. The chain couples TRBV28 to TRBJ2-3; 8 positions match TRBD2. V was clipped by 3 bases and J by 2 bases; unmatched bases: 13. The CDR3 totals 18 residues. Germline-derived CDR1 and CDR2 are MDHEN and SYDVKM. The chain's CDR3 is CASSFFLNGGGFTDTQYF. Written as DNA, the CDR3 is TGTGCCAGCAGTTTTTTTCTCAACGGGGGGGGTTTCACAGATACGCAGTATTTT.

This clonotype was counted ten times or more. This chain connects TRBV25-1 to TRBJ2-3, with 12 bases that match TRBD2. From germline, CDR1 is MGHDK and CDR2 SYGVNS. The CDR3 is made up of 16 amino acids. With V trimmed by 1 base and J by 4 bases, 3 bases remained unmatched. Written as DNA, the CDR3 is TGTGCCAGCAGTGAATCCCTAGCGGGGGGGTCAGATACGCAGTATTTT. It encodes CASSESLAGGSDTQYF.

In this sample, this clonotype turned up a few times. This sequence joins TRBV28 and TRBJ1-2, with D possibly being TRBD1 (6 bases). This CDR3 region has 14 residues. V was trimmed by 4 bases and J by 8 bases, leaving 17 bases between them. CDR1 and CDR2 (germline): MDHEN, SYDVKM. The CDR3 sequence: CASSSQRQVTGYTF. The CDR3 DNA follows: TGTGCCAGCAGTTCCCAACGACAGGTGACGGGCTACACCTTC.

V and J are TRBV10-3 and TRBJ1-2, with 11 bases matching TRBD1. Germline assignment: CDR1 ENHRY and CDR2 SYGVKD. J was trimmed by 6 bases and V by 0 bases; bases with no gene match: 6. The CDR3 covers 16 residues. The CDR3 reads CAISESRDRGKDGYTF. The CDR3 DNA is TGTGCCATCAGTGAGTCGCGGGACAGGGGGAAGGATGGCTACACCTTC.

The chain combines TRBV5-8 with TRBJ1-3; the D gene is possibly TRBD1 (6 bases). The V and J ends lost 4 bases and 0 bases respectively, with 11 bases between them. This CDR3 spans 15 amino acids. Germline V gene lookup returns CDR1 SGHTS and CDR2 YDEGEE. The CDR3 region is CASSRTALSGNTIYF. The DNA of the CDR3 is TGTGCCAGCAGCCGGACAGCGCTCTCTGGAAACACCATATATTTT.

This clonotype appeared a single time. J is TRBJ2-3 and V is TRBV20-1, with D perhaps TRBD1 or TRBD2 (6 bases each). The germline V gene has CDR1 DFQATT and CDR2 SNEGSKA (reference sequence). The CDR3 totals 15 residues. The germline V and J ends were trimmed by 1 base and 2 bases, with 13 bases remaining between them. The CDR3: CSARAGAGNTDTQYF. Written as DNA, the CDR3 is TGCAGTGCTAGAGCAGGGGCGGGGAACACAGATACGCAGTATTTT.

This clonotype was observed a handful of times. The CDR3 sequence is CASGDSEQYF. CDR3 sequence (DNA): TGTGCCAGCGGAGACAGCGAGCAGTACTTC. The rearrangement joins TRBV7-9 to TRBJ2-7; D possibly corresponds to TRBD1 (5 bases). Germline-derived CDR1 and CDR2 are SEHNR and FQNEAQ (reference sequence). The CDR3 runs 10 residues. Between the trimmed V and J ends, which lost 8 bases and 6 bases, there was a span of 8 bases.

This clonotype came up many times. The chain has TRBV24-1 and TRBJ2-5, with 11 bases identical to TRBD1. With V trimmed by 4 bases and J by 6 bases, 6 bases remained unmatched. This CDR3 has 15 amino acids. Germline values: CDR1 KGHDR, CDR2 SFDVKD. CDR3 sequence (DNA): TGTGCCACCAGTGACTACGGACAGGGGGCACAGACCCAGTACTTC. As protein: CATSDYGQGAQTQYF.

This clonotype was counted at least ten times. The CDR3, as DNA: TGTGCCAGCAGTGAAACGGCGGGACCGACCTACGAGCAGTACTTC. It translates to CASSETAGPTYEQYF. This chain uses TRBV2 with TRBJ2-7; possibly TRBD2 for D (6 bases). The CDR3 covers 15 residues. V was clipped by 2 bases and J by 2 bases, with 13 bases between them. Germline CDR1 and CDR2: SNHLY and FYNNEI.

In this sample, this clonotype turned up many times. This sequence joins TRBV6-5 and TRBJ2-7; D is unclear. Deletions cut 2 bases from V and 3 bases from J, with 14 bases between. Germline V lookup: CDR1 MNHEY, CDR2 SVGAGI. The CDR3 consists of 15 residues. The CDR3 is CASSYMAAVNYEQYF. The CDR3 region has the DNA TGTGCCAGCAGTTACATGGCTGCCGTAAACTACGAGCAGTACTTC.